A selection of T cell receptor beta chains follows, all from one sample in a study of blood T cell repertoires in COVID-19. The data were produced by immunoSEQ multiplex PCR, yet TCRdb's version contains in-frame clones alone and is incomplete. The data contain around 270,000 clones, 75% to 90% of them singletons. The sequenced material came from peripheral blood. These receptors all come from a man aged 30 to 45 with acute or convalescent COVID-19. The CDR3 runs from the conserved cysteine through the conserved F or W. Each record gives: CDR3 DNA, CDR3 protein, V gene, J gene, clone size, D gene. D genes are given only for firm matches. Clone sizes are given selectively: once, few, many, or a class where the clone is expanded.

CDR3 DNA: TGTGCCAGCAGCGTAGACGCGGGAGCCTTTTTCAATGAGCAGTTCTTC
CDR3 protein: CASSVDAGAFFNEQFF
V gene: TRBV9
J gene: TRBJ2-1
clone size: NA
D gene: TRBD2

CDR3 DNA: TGTGCCAGCAGCTCATTAAAGGGGGAGATGGGTACAGATACGCAGTATTTT
CDR3 protein: CASSSLKGEMGTDTQYF
V gene: TRBV7-3
J gene: TRBJ2-3
clone size: NA
D gene: NA

CDR3 DNA: TGTGCCACCAGACTGGGACAGGGGTTCACCGGGGAGCTGTTTTTT
CDR3 protein: CATRLGQGFTGELFF
V gene: TRBV24-1
J gene: TRBJ2-2
clone size: NA
D gene: TRBD1

CDR3 DNA: TGTGCCAGCAGCCAATCGACTTACACTGAAGCTTTCTTT
CDR3 protein: CASSQSTYTEAFF
V gene: TRBV11-1
J gene: TRBJ1-1
clone size: NA
D gene: NA

CDR3 DNA: TGTGCCATCAGTGTGGAGGCGGATGGCTACACCTTC
CDR3 protein: CAISVEADGYTF
V gene: TRBV10-3
J gene: TRBJ1-2
clone size: NA
D gene: NA

CDR3 DNA: TGTGCCAGCAGCTTAGCAGGCGGATTTAATGAAAAACTGTTTTTT
CDR3 protein: CASSLAGGFNEKLFF
V gene: TRBV7-9
J gene: TRBJ1-4
clone size: NA
D gene: NA

CDR3 DNA: TGTGCCAGCAGCCAACAGACAGGGGGCATAGGGACTGAAGCTTTCTTT
CDR3 protein: CASSQQTGGIGTEAFF
V gene: TRBV4-2
J gene: TRBJ1-1
clone size: NA
D gene: TRBD1

CDR3 DNA: TGTGCCAGCAGAGCGGGGGGCGCGGTCTCTGGGGCCAACGTCCTGACTTTC
CDR3 protein: CASRAGGAVSGANVLTF
V gene: TRBV5-4
J gene: TRBJ2-6
clone size: NA
D gene: TRBD2

CDR3 DNA: TGTGCCAGCAGTCCAATTCGGGAGGGCCGGGATGAGCAGTTCTTC
CDR3 protein: CASSPIREGRDEQFF
V gene: TRBV28
J gene: TRBJ2-1
clone size: NA
D gene: TRBD2

CDR3 DNA: TGTGCCAGCAGTTACTCGCGGTATAGCAATCAGCCCCAGCATTTT
CDR3 protein: CASSYSRYSNQPQHF
V gene: TRBV6-5
J gene: TRBJ1-5
clone size: NA
D gene: NA

CDR3 DNA: TGTGCCAGCAGCCATCAGGGAGGTGGCACAGATACGCAGTATTTT
CDR3 protein: CASSHQGGGTDTQYF
V gene: TRBV4-2
J gene: TRBJ2-3
clone size: NA
D gene: NA

CDR3 DNA: TGTGCCAGCAGTGAAGATCGGGCTTGGGGACAGATTGGCAATCAGCCCCAGCATTTT
CDR3 protein: CASSEDRAWGQIGNQPQHF
V gene: TRBV6-1
J gene: TRBJ1-5
clone size: NA
D gene: TRBD1

CDR3 DNA: TGCGCCAGCAGCATAGTGACAGGGGGCATTTACAATGAGCAGTTCTTC
CDR3 protein: CASSIVTGGIYNEQFF
V gene: TRBV5-1
J gene: TRBJ2-1
clone size: NA
D gene: TRBD1

CDR3 DNA: TGTGCCAGCAGTGAACATCAGCGCTACGAGCAGTACTTC
CDR3 protein: CASSEHQRYEQYF
V gene: TRBV6-1
J gene: TRBJ2-7
clone size: few
D gene: NA

CDR3 DNA: TGTGCCAGCAGCTTAGTTTTTGGCGGGGGGGCCAATGAGCAGTTCTTC
CDR3 protein: CASSLVFGGGANEQFF
V gene: TRBV7-8
J gene: TRBJ2-1
clone size: NA
D gene: TRBD2

CDR3 DNA: TGTGCCAGCAGCTCCTGGGCCGCAGGCGCAGGCTACACCTTC
CDR3 protein: CASSSWAAGAGYTF
V gene: TRBV7-9
J gene: TRBJ1-2
clone size: NA
D gene: NA

CDR3 DNA: TGTGCCAGCAGCTTAGAGGACAGGGATAACACAGATACGCAGTATTTT
CDR3 protein: CASSLEDRDNTDTQYF
V gene: TRBV11-2
J gene: TRBJ2-3
clone size: NA
D gene: TRBD1

CDR3 DNA: TGCGCCAGCAGCTTGGGGGGCGCTTCCCCCCGTGCAGATACGCAGTATTTT
CDR3 protein: CASSLGGASPRADTQYF
V gene: TRBV5-1
J gene: TRBJ2-3
clone size: NA
D gene: NA

CDR3 DNA: TGTGCCAGCAGCTTAGCCCCCTCGGGACAGGGGAACACTGAAGCTTTCTTT
CDR3 protein: CASSLAPSGQGNTEAFF
V gene: TRBV7-6
J gene: TRBJ1-1
clone size: once
D gene: TRBD1

CDR3 DNA: TGCAGTGCTAGTCCGCGGACAAGAGGCTACACCTTC
CDR3 protein: CSASPRTRGYTF
V gene: TRBV20-1
J gene: TRBJ1-2
clone size: few
D gene: NA

CDR3 DNA: TGTGCCAGCAGTGAGGAGTATGGCTACACCTTC
CDR3 protein: CASSEEYGYTF
V gene: TRBV2
J gene: TRBJ1-2
clone size: NA
D gene: NA

CDR3 DNA: TGTGCCAGTAGTATGCAAGGGACAGTATACACCGGGGAGCTGTTTTTT
CDR3 protein: CASSMQGTVYTGELFF
V gene: TRBV19
J gene: TRBJ2-2
clone size: NA
D gene: TRBD1

CDR3 DNA: TGCGCCAGCAGATCGACTAGCTCTAGCACAGATACGCAGTATTTT
CDR3 protein: CASRSTSSSTDTQYF
V gene: TRBV5-1
J gene: TRBJ2-3
clone size: NA
D gene: TRBD2

CDR3 DNA: TGTGCCATCAGTGAGACTCTAGGGGCCAACGTCCTGACTTTC
CDR3 protein: CAISETLGANVLTF
V gene: TRBV10-3
J gene: TRBJ2-6
clone size: NA
D gene: NA

CDR3 DNA: TGTGCCAGCAGCGACCCCCGGGACACTCTTCAGAGCTCTGGAAACACCATATATTTT
CDR3 protein: CASSDPRDTLQSSGNTIYF
V gene: TRBV3-1/TRBV3-2
J gene: TRBJ1-3
clone size: NA
D gene: NA

CDR3 DNA: TGTGCCAGTAAAGTACGTGGACTAGCGGGAGTGGACGGGGAGCTGTTTTTT
CDR3 protein: CASKVRGLAGVDGELFF
V gene: TRBV19
J gene: TRBJ2-2
clone size: NA
D gene: TRBD2

CDR3 DNA: TGTGCCAGTAGTATGCGCGGGAGCTCCTACAATGAGCAGTTCTTC
CDR3 protein: CASSMRGSSYNEQFF
V gene: TRBV19
J gene: TRBJ2-1
clone size: NA
D gene: TRBD2

CDR3 DNA: TGTGCCAGTAGTCACACAGGGGCGGTCAATCAGCCCCAGCATTTT
CDR3 protein: CASSHTGAVNQPQHF
V gene: TRBV19
J gene: TRBJ1-5
clone size: NA
D gene: TRBD1

CDR3 DNA: TGTGCCAGCAGCCAGGCCTTTCATAGCGGGGGGGCCTCAGATACGCAGTATTTT
CDR3 protein: CASSQAFHSGGASDTQYF
V gene: TRBV3-1/TRBV3-2
J gene: TRBJ2-3
clone size: NA
D gene: TRBD2

CDR3 DNA: TGCGCCAGCAGCATAACCGGGACAACCCCGTACAATGAGCAGTTCTTC
CDR3 protein: CASSITGTTPYNEQFF
V gene: TRBV5-1
J gene: TRBJ2-1
clone size: NA
D gene: NA

CDR3 DNA: TGTGCCAGCAGCTCGGGGTTTACCTACGAGCAGTACTTC
CDR3 protein: CASSSGFTYEQYF
V gene: TRBV7-9
J gene: TRBJ2-7
clone size: NA
D gene: NA

CDR3 DNA: TGTGCCAGAAGCTTGGTGGGGGCTCGCAATGAGCAGTTCTTC
CDR3 protein: CARSLVGARNEQFF
V gene: TRBV5-3
J gene: TRBJ2-1
clone size: NA
D gene: NA

CDR3 DNA: TGTGCCAGCAGTTTACTGACAGGGACAGAAGCTTTCTTT
CDR3 protein: CASSLLTGTEAFF
V gene: TRBV12-3/TRBV12-4
J gene: TRBJ1-1
clone size: NA
D gene: TRBD1

CDR3 DNA: TGTGCCAGCAGTCCCCTGACTACGGTACTCCACTTT
CDR3 protein: CASSPLTTVLHF
V gene: TRBV6-5
J gene: TRBJ1-6
clone size: NA
D gene: NA

CDR3 DNA: TGTGCCAGCAGCCAAGGTCCGGCGGGAGGGCCGTACGAGCAGTACTTC
CDR3 protein: CASSQGPAGGPYEQYF
V gene: TRBV4-2
J gene: TRBJ2-7
clone size: NA
D gene: TRBD2

CDR3 DNA: TGCGCCAGCAGCCACCGACTAGCGGCAGATACGCAGTATTTT
CDR3 protein: CASSHRLAADTQYF
V gene: TRBV4-1
J gene: TRBJ2-3
clone size: NA
D gene: TRBD2

CDR3 DNA: TGTGCCAGCAGTTTAGGACAGGGAGGGAACACTGAAGCTTTCTTT
CDR3 protein: CASSLGQGGNTEAFF
V gene: TRBV2
J gene: TRBJ1-1
clone size: NA
D gene: TRBD1

CDR3 DNA: TGCGCCAGCAGTGAAACCAGGTTATACAATGAGCAGTTCTTC
CDR3 protein: CASSETRLYNEQFF
V gene: TRBV10-1
J gene: TRBJ2-1
clone size: NA
D gene: NA

CDR3 DNA: TGCGCCAGCGTAGAATCGACTTCCGTCCCCTACAATGAGCAGTTCTTC
CDR3 protein: CASVESTSVPYNEQFF
V gene: TRBV5-1
J gene: TRBJ2-1
clone size: NA
D gene: NA

CDR3 DNA: TGTGCCAGCAGCAGTTCGGGACAGGGTGGAAACACCATATATTTT
CDR3 protein: CASSSSGQGGNTIYF
V gene: TRBV6-5
J gene: TRBJ1-3
clone size: NA
D gene: TRBD1

CDR3 DNA: TGTGCCAGCAGCTTTGGCGGGAGCAATCAGCCCCAGCATTTT
CDR3 protein: CASSFGGSNQPQHF
V gene: TRBV5-8
J gene: TRBJ1-5
clone size: NA
D gene: NA

CDR3 DNA: TGTGCCACCAGTGATCCACACGGGACAGCCTACGAGCAGTACTTC
CDR3 protein: CATSDPHGTAYEQYF
V gene: TRBV24-1
J gene: TRBJ2-7
clone size: NA
D gene: TRBD1

CDR3 DNA: TGTGCCAGCGGGCCCATTCAGCCCCAGCATTTT
CDR3 protein: CASGPIQPQHF
V gene: TRBV28
J gene: TRBJ1-5
clone size: NA
D gene: NA

CDR3 DNA: TGTGCCAGCTCGCGCCTCCAAGAGACCCAGTACTTC
CDR3 protein: CASSRLQETQYF
V gene: TRBV18
J gene: TRBJ2-5
clone size: NA
D gene: NA

CDR3 DNA: TGTGCCAGCAGTTACGAATTAGCGGGATCCTACGAGCAGTACTTC
CDR3 protein: CASSYELAGSYEQYF
V gene: TRBV6-5
J gene: TRBJ2-7
clone size: NA
D gene: TRBD2

CDR3 DNA: TGTGCTAGTGGTTTGACCGGGTACGAGGGCAAGGGCTACACCTTC
CDR3 protein: CASGLTGYEGKGYTF
V gene: TRBV12-5
J gene: TRBJ1-2
clone size: NA
D gene: NA

CDR3 DNA: TGTGCCAGCAGCTCATCCTTCCGGGACAGGGTCAGGTATACGCCCTACGAGCAGTACTTC
CDR3 protein: CASSSSFRDRVRYTPYEQYF
V gene: TRBV5-4
J gene: TRBJ2-7
clone size: NA
D gene: TRBD1

CDR3 DNA: TGTGCCAGCAGCTCAGGGACAGTAAATGAAAAACTGTTTTTT
CDR3 protein: CASSSGTVNEKLFF
V gene: TRBV7-8
J gene: TRBJ1-4
clone size: NA
D gene: TRBD1

CDR3 DNA: TGCGCCAGCAGCTTGGCCGGGACTCGGGACACCGGGGAGCTGTTTTTT
CDR3 protein: CASSLAGTRDTGELFF
V gene: TRBV5-1
J gene: TRBJ2-2
clone size: NA
D gene: NA

CDR3 DNA: TGTGCCATCAGTTCCAGGAACACTGAAGCTTTCTTT
CDR3 protein: CAISSRNTEAFF
V gene: TRBV10-3
J gene: TRBJ1-1
clone size: NA
D gene: NA

CDR3 DNA: TGCGCCAGCAGCTTCACAGAGATCTATGGCTACACCTTC
CDR3 protein: CASSFTEIYGYTF
V gene: TRBV5-1
J gene: TRBJ1-2
clone size: NA
D gene: NA

CDR3 DNA: TGTGCCAGCAGCTTATTAGGAATAGCGGGAGCGGTTGCCTACAATGAGCAGTTCTTC
CDR3 protein: CASSLLGIAGAVAYNEQFF
V gene: TRBV7-3
J gene: TRBJ2-1
clone size: NA
D gene: TRBD2